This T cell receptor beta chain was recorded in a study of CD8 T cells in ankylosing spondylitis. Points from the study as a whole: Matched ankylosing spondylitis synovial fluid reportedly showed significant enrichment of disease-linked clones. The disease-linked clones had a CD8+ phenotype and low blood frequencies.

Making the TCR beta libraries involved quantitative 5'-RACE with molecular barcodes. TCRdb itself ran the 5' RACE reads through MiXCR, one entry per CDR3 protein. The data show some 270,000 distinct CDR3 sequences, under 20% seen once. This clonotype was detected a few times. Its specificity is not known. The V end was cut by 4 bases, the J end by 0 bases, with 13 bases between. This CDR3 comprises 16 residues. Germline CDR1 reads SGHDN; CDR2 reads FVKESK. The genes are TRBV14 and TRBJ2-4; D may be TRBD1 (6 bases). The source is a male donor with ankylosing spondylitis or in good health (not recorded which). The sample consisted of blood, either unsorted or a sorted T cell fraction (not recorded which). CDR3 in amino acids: CASSLSRTAAKNIQYF. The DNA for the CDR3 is TGTGCCAGCAGCCTCTCGCGGACAGCAGCCAAAAACATTCAGTACTTC. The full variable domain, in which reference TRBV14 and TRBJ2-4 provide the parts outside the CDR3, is EAGVTQFPSHSVIEKGQTVTLRCDPISGHDNLYWYRRVMGKEIKFLLHFVKESKQDESGMPNNRFLAERTGGTYSTLKVQPAELEDSGVYFCASSLSRTAAKNIQYFGAGTRLSVL.